What follows describes a single TCR beta chain. Antigen: not known. CDR3 length: 15 residues. V lost 3 bases and J lost 4, with 16 bases in between. Germline CDR1 reads GTSNPN; CDR2 reads SVGIG (reference sequence). Assay runs were performed at deep level. Original processing methods: Filtering was not the same, since immunoSEQ gave junction-only sequences without quality scores. Here immunoSEQ multiplex PCR was the method, and the copy in TCRdb shows in-frame clones only, minus some. The V and J calls and the clone size are those of that table, but D and trimming were determined from the DNA. Of a few hundred thousand clones listed, roughly 97% were seen once; the top ten hold about 0.057%. This sample stems from a study of shared clonotypes between healthy human individuals. Overall study findings and caveats: Among donors, clonotype sharing was expected to be affected by sequencing depth. Unshared clonotypes carried lower generation probabilities than those common to all four donors.

The V and J genes are TRBV30 and TRBJ1-3; perhaps TRBD1 as D (5 bases). Sequenced: naive CD4+ T cells sorted from blood. Subset indicated: CD45RA+ positively selected. The clonotype originates from a woman in her twenties or thirties in good health. The CDR3 here is CAWRDFGAGGNTIYF. The DNA of the CDR3 is TGTGCCTGGAGGGACTTTGGGGCTGGCGGAAACACCATATATTTT.